Sequencing of this T cell receptor beta chain was carried out in a study of CD8+ T cells in alopecia areata. About the research overall: Tofacitinib continued for 6 to 18 months and was then withheld for 6 months. Severity in treated patients was scored by percentage of scalp area affected.

Extracted from the samples, RNA was reverse transcribed into cDNA to serve as the sequencing template. Some clones are missing from TCRdb's copy, which holds only in-frame ones; the method was immunoSEQ multiplex PCR. This sample yields approximately 150,000 clones, of which roughly nine tenths are seen a single time; 13% belongs to the top ten. The V end lost 0 bases, the J end lost 2 bases, and 11 bases lay between the germline ends. Per the germline V gene, CDR1 is MNHNY and CDR2 is SVGAGI (reference sequence). The CDR3 is 15 residues long. The treatment was: oral pan-JAK inhibitor, 5-10 mg twice daily. Researchers gathered lesional scalp punch biopsies and peripheral blood from patients with alopecia areata.

The input for sequencing was CD8+ T cells sorted from blood, taken at week 4, from a patient treated with tofacitinib. The V call is TRBV6-6, the J call TRBJ2-7; no definite D call. This TCR was sampled from a human donor with alopecia areata. This CDR3 reads CASSYSGDGTYEQYF. The CDR3 nucleotides read TGTGCCAGCAGTTACTCCGGAGACGGAACCTACGAGCAGTACTTC.